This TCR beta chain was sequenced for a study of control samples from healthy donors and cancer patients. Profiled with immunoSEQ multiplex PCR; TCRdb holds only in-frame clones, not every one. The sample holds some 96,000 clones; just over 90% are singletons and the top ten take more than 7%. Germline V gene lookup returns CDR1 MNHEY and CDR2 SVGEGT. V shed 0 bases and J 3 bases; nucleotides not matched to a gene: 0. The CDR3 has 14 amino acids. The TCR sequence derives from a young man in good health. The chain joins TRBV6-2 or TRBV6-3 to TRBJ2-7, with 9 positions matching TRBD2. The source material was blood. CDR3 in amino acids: CASSYSTSGYEQYF. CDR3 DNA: TGTGCCAGCAGTTACTCGACTAGCGGCTACGAGCAGTACTTC.